This T cell receptor (beta chain) was identified during a study of T cell responses to AZD1222 COVID-19 vaccine. Study-level background: Pooling of second doses given at about 4 or about 12 weeks was done.

The ends were cut back, 0 bases at V and 1 base at J, with 7 bases in the middle. The length of the CDR3 is 14 residues. Germline CDR1 and CDR2: SGHRS and YFSETQ. Libraries were prepared by immunoSEQ multiplex PCR; TCRdb keeps only in-frame clonotypes and omits some of them. The table records over 100,000 clones, around 85% of them present only once. Study conclusions and caveats: Across the whole spike, CD4 TCRs peaked at regions 160-218 and 743-854. Spike-specific TCR repertoires showed rising breadth and depth after two AZD1222 doses. Seropositive AZD1222 recipients at baseline numbered only 5 to 7.

About this clone itself: What it binds is not known.

The TCR originated in an adult in good health. The genes are TRBV5-1 and TRBJ1-1; D unclear. The source material was peripheral blood, sampled on day 0 of AZD1222 vaccination. CDR3 loop: CASSLEGWNTEAFF. CDR3 DNA: TGCGCCAGCAGCTTGGAGGGCTGGAACACTGAAGCTTTCTTT.